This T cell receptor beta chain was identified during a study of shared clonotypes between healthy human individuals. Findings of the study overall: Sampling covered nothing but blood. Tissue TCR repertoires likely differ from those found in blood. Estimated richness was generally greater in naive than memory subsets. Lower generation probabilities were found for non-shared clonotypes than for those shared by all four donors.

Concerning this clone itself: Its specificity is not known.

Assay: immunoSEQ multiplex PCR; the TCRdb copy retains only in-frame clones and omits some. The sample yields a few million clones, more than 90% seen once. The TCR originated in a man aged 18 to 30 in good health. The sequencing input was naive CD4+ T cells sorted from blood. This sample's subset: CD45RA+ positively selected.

The DNA for the CDR3 is TGTGCCAGCAGCGCCGGGACAGTTGGAAACACCATATATTTT. This sequence encodes CASSAGTVGNTIYF. The rearrangement joins TRBV5-5 to TRBJ1-3; TRBD1 aligns across 7 bases. The trim removed 4 bases at V and 3 bases at J, leaving 4 bases unmatched. There are 14 residues in the CDR3. The germline V gene has CDR1 SGHKS and CDR2 YYEKEE (reference sequence).